One and the same sample provided the 17 T cell receptor beta chains below, sequenced in a study of Tregs in tolerant kidney transplant recipients. The method was immunoSEQ multiplex PCR; TCRdb's version includes in-frame clones alone and lacks a portion of them. This sample yields about 64,000 clones, of which more than 70% are seen a single time; roughly 4% belongs to the top ten. Related graft donors supplied nonmyeloablative bone marrow transplants, and mixed chimerism was transient. The sample here was CD4+ T cells from blood (PBMCs), taken 6 months after the transplant. The receptor source for this set is a human patient who received a combined kidney and bone marrow transplant. The T cells may come from the graft donor.

The chain is built from TRBV19 and TRBJ2-7; TRBD1 is a possible D gene (6 bases). This CDR3 is 16 amino acids long. Deletions cut 7 bases from V and 2 bases from J, with 21 bases between. The V gene's germline CDR1 is LNHDA and CDR2 SQIVND (reference sequence). CDR3 region: CASTNSRGSAAYEQYF. CDR3 sequence (DNA): TGTGCCAGTACTAATTCCAGGGGATCCGCGGCCTACGAGCAGTACTTC.

The genes are TRBV7-7 and TRBJ2-2, with D possibly TRBD1 on 5 matching bases. CDR3 length: 19 amino acids. The V and J ends lost 0 bases and 2 bases respectively, with 19 bases between them. Per the germline V gene, CDR1 is SSHAT and CDR2 is FNYEAQ (reference sequence). CDR3 in DNA: TGTGCCAGCAGCTTAGCTCCGGCCCTCTGGCAGGGTAACACCGGGGAGCTGTTTTTT. It codes for CASSLAPALWQGNTGELFF.

The rearrangement links TRBV9 to TRBJ2-5, with 10 bases matching TRBD1. From germline, CDR1 is SGDLS and CDR2 YYNGEE. The CDR3 contains 17 residues. Trimming cost V 0 bases and J 3 bases; bases outside gene matches: 8. In nucleotides, the CDR3 is TGTGCCAGCAGCGTAGGATTTCTGGGGACAGGGGAAGAGACCCAGTACTTC. It translates to CASSVGFLGTGEETQYF.

The chain joins TRBV5-6 to TRBJ2-3; D is possibly TRBD2 (5 bases). The length of the CDR3 is 14 residues. Germline V lookup: CDR1 SGHDT, CDR2 YYEEEE. With 4 bases removed from V and 2 bases from J, the gap between germline ends came to 11 bases. CDR3 sequence: CASSPTIPTDTQYF. Written as DNA, the CDR3 is TGTGCCAGCAGCCCGACTATACCCACAGATACGCAGTATTTT.

The J gene is TRBJ1-1, the V gene TRBV6-1; TRBD1 is a possible D gene (5 bases). The CDR3 spans 15 residues. The germline gives CDR1 MNHNS, CDR2 SASEGT. The V end lost 4 bases, the J end lost 0 bases, and 12 bases lay between the germline ends. The CDR3 here is CASSVRQLMNTEAFF. In nucleotides, the CDR3 is TGTGCCAGCAGTGTCAGACAGCTTATGAACACTGAAGCTTTCTTT.

This clone appeared once. V usage is TRBV7-2 and J usage is TRBJ2-1; 8 bases line up with TRBD2. V shed 1 base, J shed 0 bases, and the junction held 8 bases outside the gene matches. The CDR3 contains 18 residues. CDR1 is SGHTA and CDR2 is FQGNSA in the germline V gene. CDR3 residues: CASSLEISGAGSYNEQFF. In DNA, the CDR3 is TGTGCCAGCAGCTTAGAGATTAGCGGGGCCGGCTCCTACAATGAGCAGTTCTTC.

This clone was counted between two and nine times. Other DNA sequences from this sample encode an identical CDR3 as well. The rearrangement uses TRBV18 and TRBJ1-6; the match to TRBD1 covers 9 bases. Looked up from germline, CDR1 is KGHSH and CDR2 is LQKENI. V shed 6 bases, J shed 9 bases, and the junction held 6 bases outside the gene matches. The CDR3 loop spans 14 amino acids. This chain's CDR3 is CASSPGTGSSPLHF. Here the CDR3 DNA reads TGTGCCAGCTCCCCCGGGACAGGGAGTTCACCCCTCCACTTT. The full variable domain, rest sourced from reference TRBV18 and TRBJ1-6, is NAGVMQNPRHLVRRRGQEARLRCSPMKGHSHVYWYRQLPEEGLKFMVYLQKENIIDESGMPKERFSAEFPKEGPSILRIQQVVRGDSAAYFCASSPGTGSSPLHFGNGTRLTVT.

The J gene is TRBJ1-1, the V gene TRBV19, with D tentatively TRBD1 (5 bases). Looked up from germline, CDR1 is LNHDA and CDR2 is SQIVND (reference sequence). V gave up 3 bases and J gave up 3 bases, with 20 bases separating them. This CDR3 is 17 amino acids long. The CDR3 sequence: CASSIQGVNPRHTEAFF. As DNA, the CDR3 is TGTGCCAGTAGTATTCAGGGCGTCAACCCGAGGCACACTGAAGCTTTCTTT.

The rearrangement links TRBV6-1 to TRBJ2-3, with D unresolved. The CDR3 is 14 residues long. Germline-derived CDR1 and CDR2 are MNHNS and SASEGT. Trimming cost V 4 bases and J 2 bases, with 10 bases left between them. CDR3 sequence reads: CASSVPKFTDTQYF. CDR3 in DNA: TGTGCCAGCAGTGTCCCCAAATTCACAGATACGCAGTATTTT.

This sequence joins TRBV15 and TRBJ2-7, with 8 positions matching TRBD2. The ends lost 3 bases at V and 0 bases at J; junction bases unmatched: 13. The germline V gene has CDR1 LNHNV and CDR2 YYDKDF (reference sequence). This CDR3 comprises 18 residues. CDR3 bases: TGTGCCACCAGCAGGGATACCCATAGCGGGATAAGCTCCTACGAGCAGTACTTC. It encodes CATSRDTHSGISSYEQYF.

V and J are TRBV6-4 and TRBJ2-1, with 12 bases aligning to TRBD2. In germline, CDR1 is MRHNA, CDR2 SNTAGT. Trimming removed 3 bases from V and 9 bases from J; junction bases left unmatched: 15. The CDR3 totals 18 residues. This CDR3 reads CASSDLPGLAGPPSEQFF. The CDR3 DNA sequence: TGTGCCAGCAGTGATTTGCCGGGACTAGCGGGCCCTCCGAGTGAGCAGTTCTTC.

The genes are TRBV7-2 and TRBJ1-1, with D perhaps matching TRBD1 (5 bases). CDR1 is SGHTA and CDR2 is FQGNSA in the germline V gene. The CDR3 consists of 16 residues. V lost 6 bases and J 1 base, leaving 18 bases between the germline ends. The CDR3 region is CASSQRGLTENTEAFF. As DNA, the CDR3 is TGTGCCAGCAGTCAAAGAGGCCTGACAGAGAACACTGAAGCTTTCTTT.

The chain has TRBV5-6 and TRBJ2-1; 7 bases align to TRBD2. The trim removed 1 base at V and 7 bases at J, leaving 5 bases unmatched. The CDR3 consists of 14 residues. The germline V gene encodes CDR1 SGHDT and CDR2 YYEEEE. The CDR3 DNA reads as TGTGCCAGCAGCTTGCGGTGGGAGGGGAATGAGCAGTTCTTC. It is translated as CASSLRWEGNEQFF.

The chain carries TRBV10-3 and TRBJ2-2; tentative D call: TRBD2 (6 bases). Trimming removed 1 base at V and 0 bases at J, with 12 bases between. This CDR3 is built from 17 residues. Germline values: CDR1 ENHRY, CDR2 SYGVKD. The CDR3 region is CAISEWRGSSNTGELFF. CDR3 bases: TGTGCCATCAGTGAGTGGCGGGGATCCTCGAACACCGGGGAGCTGTTTTTT.

This clone has more than one count but fewer than ten. The rearrangement links TRBV21-1 to TRBJ2-7; the table calls TRBD1, which could not be checked here. TRBV21-1 is a listed pseudogene. This CDR3 spans 11 amino acids. CDR3 protein: CASRLRGEQYF. In DNA form, the CDR3 reads TGTGCCAGCAGATTAAGGGGGGAGCAGTACTTC.

V gene TRBV5-1 combines with J gene TRBJ1-4; D unclear. The V gene lost 2 bases and the J gene lost 0 bases, with 14 bases spanning the gap. The CDR3 sequence is 17 residues long. Germline V gives CDR1 SGHRS, CDR2 YFSETQ. CDR3 nucleotide sequence: TGCGCCAGCAGCTTAATGGTGGGCCCAGCAACTAATGAAAAACTGTTTTTT. Protein: CASSLMVGPATNEKLFF.

The V gene is TRBV7-2, the J gene TRBJ2-7; D is unresolved. Germline CDR1 reads SGHTA; CDR2 reads FQGNSA. Trimming removed 3 bases from V and 3 bases from J, with 15 bases in between. The CDR3 runs 15 residues. CDR3 coding DNA: TGTGCCAGCAGCTTTTACGTAATCGGTGGCTACGAGCAGTACTTC. Amino acids: CASSFYVIGGYEQYF.